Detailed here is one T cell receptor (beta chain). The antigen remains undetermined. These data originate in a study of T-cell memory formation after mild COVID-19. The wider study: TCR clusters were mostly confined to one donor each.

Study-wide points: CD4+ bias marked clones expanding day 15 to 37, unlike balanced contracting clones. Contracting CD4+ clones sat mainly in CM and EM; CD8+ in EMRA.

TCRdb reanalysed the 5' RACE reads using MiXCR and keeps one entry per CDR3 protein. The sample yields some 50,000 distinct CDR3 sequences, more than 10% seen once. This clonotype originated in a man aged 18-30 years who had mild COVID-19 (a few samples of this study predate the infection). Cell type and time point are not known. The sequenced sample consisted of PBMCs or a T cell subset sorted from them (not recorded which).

The DNA for the CDR3 is TGTGCCAGCAGCTTGTCTGGCAGCTTCCCGGGGGAGCTGTTTTTT. Residues: CASSLSGSFPGELFF. The gene calls are TRBV5-4 and TRBJ2-2; no clear D gene. V lost 1 base, J lost 8 bases, and 15 bases lay in between. The CDR3 is made up of 15 amino acids. Per the germline V gene, CDR1 is SGHNT and CDR2 is YYREEE (reference sequence).